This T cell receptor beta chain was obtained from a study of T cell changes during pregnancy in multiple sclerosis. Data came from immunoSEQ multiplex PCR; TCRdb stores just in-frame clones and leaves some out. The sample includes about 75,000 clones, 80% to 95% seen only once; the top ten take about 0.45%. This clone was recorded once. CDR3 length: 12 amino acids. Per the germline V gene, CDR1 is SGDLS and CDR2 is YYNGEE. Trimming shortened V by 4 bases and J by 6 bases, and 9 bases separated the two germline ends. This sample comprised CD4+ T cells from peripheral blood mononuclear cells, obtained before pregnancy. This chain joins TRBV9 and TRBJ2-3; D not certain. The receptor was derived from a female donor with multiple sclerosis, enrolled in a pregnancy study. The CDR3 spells CASSQEWDTQYF. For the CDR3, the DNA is TGTGCCAGCAGCCAAGAGTGGGATACGCAGTATTTT. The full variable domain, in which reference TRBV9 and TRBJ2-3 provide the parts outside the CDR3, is DSGVTQTPKHLITATGQRVTLRCSPRSGDLSVYWYQQSLDQGLQFLIQYYNGEERAKGNILERFSAQQFPDLHSELNLSSLELGDSALYFCASSQEWDTQYFGPGTRLTVL.